These 30 T cell receptor beta chains originate from one sample sequenced in a study of prognosis after radiotherapy for stage I lung cancer. Amplicons of TCR beta CDR3 were generated from genomic DNA by two-round multiplex PCR. First-round PCR used primers specific to each TRBV and TRBJ gene. TCRdb re-derived calls from the multiplex PCR reads in MiXCR, one entry per CDR3 protein. The table records 30,000 to 40,000 distinct CDR3 sequences, less than 40% of them present only once. Sequencing used PBMCs, obtained before or after stereotactic body radiation therapy (not recorded which). The receptor set was obtained from a donor aged 50 or older with non-small cell lung cancer.

This clonotype appeared many times. V usage is TRBV28 and J usage is TRBJ2-7, with D perhaps being TRBD1 or TRBD2 (5 bases each). The germline V gene encodes CDR1 MDHEN and CDR2 SYDVKM. CDR3 length: 14 residues. The ends were cut back, 6 bases at V and 3 bases at J, with 15 bases in the middle. For the CDR3, the DNA is TGTGCCAGCAGCCTAAGGGGACCCATCTACGAGCAGTACTTC. Its protein product is CASSLRGPIYEQYF. Filled out from reference TRBV28 and TRBJ2-7, the complete variable domain reads DVKVTQSSRYLVKRTGEKVFLECVQDMDHENMFWYRQDPGLGLRLIYFSYDVKMKEKGDIPEGYSVSREKKERFSLILESASTNQTSMYLCASSLRGPIYEQYFGPGTRLTVT.

The chain joins TRBV3-1 to TRBJ2-7, with TRBD2 matching over 11 bases. The J segment lost 0 bases and the V segment lost 4 bases, leaving 5 bases of the junction unmatched. The CDR3 is 16 residues long. CDR1 and CDR2 (germline): LGHDT, YNNKEL (reference sequence). The CDR3 sequence: CASSLRTSGFSYEQYF. Written as DNA, the CDR3 is TGTGCCAGCAGCCTAAGGACTAGCGGGTTCTCCTACGAGCAGTACTTC.

This clonotype was counted many times. The chain uses TRBV19 and TRBJ1-6; maybe TRBD1 (6 bases). The CDR3 extends over 16 amino acids. The V gene's germline CDR1 is LNHDA and CDR2 SQIVND (reference sequence). V lost 3 bases and J 5 bases, leaving 14 bases between the germline ends. The CDR3 spells CASSMSAGANNSPLHF. The CDR3 DNA reads TGTGCCAGTAGTATGTCGGCAGGGGCCAATAATTCACCCCTCCACTTT.

Concerning this clonotype itself: A read error may explain this, as a much larger clone is one base away. V usage is TRBV9 and J usage is TRBJ2-7; D remains ambiguous. Trimming stripped 4 bases from V and 0 bases from J, with 11 bases between. The CDR3 totals 14 residues. Germline assignment: CDR1 SGDLS and CDR2 YYNGEE. DNA of the CDR3: TGTGCCAGCAGCCCCGAAGGGATCTCCTACGAGCAGTACTTC. This codes for CASSPEGISYEQYF.

This clonotype showed up just a few times. The CDR3 DNA reads as TGTGCCATCAGTCGAGGTAGGAGTACACCCAGCGCATATACGCAGTATTTT. This codes for CAISRGRSTPSAYTQYF. This chain connects TRBV10-3 to TRBJ2-3; no clear D gene. V lost 5 bases, J lost 7 bases, and 25 bases lay in between. CDR3 length: 17 amino acids. Germline values: CDR1 ENHRY, CDR2 SYGVKD.

This clonotype came up a few times. The chain links TRBV6-1 to TRBJ1-1; TRBD1 is a possible D gene (6 bases). The V gene lost 6 bases and the J gene lost 12 bases, with 26 bases spanning the gap. Germline assignment: CDR1 MNHNS and CDR2 SASEGT. The CDR3 is 15 amino acids. The CDR3 DNA follows: TGTGCCAGCAGAAGGGAGAGGGGGGGGATCGCTGAGTCTTTCTTT. Protein product: CASRRERGGIAESFF.

The table lists this clonotype with many counts. This rearrangement joins TRBV5-4 to TRBJ2-5; D possibly corresponds to TRBD1 (6 bases). Trimming left V 0 bases short and J 3 bases short, with 9 bases between. The CDR3 spans 14 residues. Germline values: CDR1 SGHNT, CDR2 YYREEE (reference sequence). CDR3 in amino acids: CASSLASGEETQYF. The DNA for the CDR3 is TGTGCCAGCAGCTTGGCGTCAGGGGAAGAGACCCAGTACTTC. Full variable domain (remainder filled in from reference TRBV5-4 and TRBJ2-5): ETGVTQSPTHLIKTRGQQVTLRCSSQSGHNTVSWYQQALGQGPQFIFQYYREEENGRGNFPPRFSGLQFPNYSSELNVNALELDDSALYLCASSLASGEETQYFGPGTRLLVL.

V usage is TRBV5-1 and J usage is TRBJ2-2; D gene unclear. V was shortened by 0 bases and J by 4 bases, with 13 bases between the two germline ends. The CDR3 is 16 amino acids. Germline-derived CDR1 and CDR2 are SGHRS and YFSETQ. The CDR3 nucleotides read TGCGCCAGCAGCTTGGGATCCGGGCGTCCCACCGGGGAGCTGTTTTTT. Its protein is CASSLGSGRPTGELFF.

Ten or more counts support this clonotype. The rearrangement joins TRBV11-3 to TRBJ2-5; the D gene is possibly TRBD2 (5 bases). The CDR3 loop spans 13 amino acids. With 5 bases removed from V and 2 bases from J, the gap between germline ends came to 9 bases. CDR1 and CDR2 from the germline V gene are SGHNT and YENEEA. The CDR3 here is CASSPGSQETQYF. CDR3 coding DNA: TGTGCCAGCAGCCCGGGATCACAAGAGACCCAGTACTTC.

This clonotype was detected ten times or more. The chain has TRBV7-9 and TRBJ1-1, with D possibly TRBD1 on 5 matching bases. Trimming pared 5 bases from V and 4 bases from J, leaving 20 bases between. This CDR3 is 16 amino acids long. The germline V gene encodes CDR1 SEHNR and CDR2 FQNEAQ (reference sequence). The CDR3 DNA is TGTGCCAGCAGCGTAACATTCAGGGCGGCGGCCACTGAAGCTTTCTTT. Translating gives CASSVTFRAAATEAFF.

This clonotype has at least ten counts. Here the CDR3 reads CASIRLAGSHEQYF. In nucleotides, the CDR3 is TGTGCCAGCATCAGACTAGCGGGGTCCCACGAGCAGTACTTC. This rearrangement joins TRBV2 to TRBJ2-7, with 11 positions matching TRBD2. Trimming at V came to 7 bases and at J to 5 bases, leaving 7 bases not matched to a gene. Germline V lookup: CDR1 SNHLY, CDR2 FYNNEI. The CDR3 spans 14 residues.

This clonotype came up many times. J is TRBJ2-3 and V is TRBV2, with 7 bases aligning to TRBD1. In germline, CDR1 is SNHLY, CDR2 FYNNEI. The CDR3 has 13 residues. The V and J ends lost 6 bases and 3 bases, in that order; junction bases with no gene match: 3. Written as DNA, the CDR3 is TGTGCCAGCAGACGACAGGGAACAGATACGCAGTATTTT. Its translation is CASRRQGTDTQYF. The full variable domain, with the rest looked up from reference TRBV2 and TRBJ2-3, is EPEVTQTPSHQVTQMGQEVILRCVPISNHLYFYWYRQILGQKVEFLVSFYNNEISEKSEIFDDQFSVERPDGSNFTLKIRSTKLEDSAMYFCASRRQGTDTQYFGPGTRLTVL.

This clonotype was recorded at least ten times. The CDR3 loop is CASSEKRFQETQYF. CDR3 bases: TGTGCCAGCAGTGAGAAGCGGTTCCAAGAGACCCAGTACTTC. This chain joins TRBV12-3 or TRBV12-4 and TRBJ2-5; D possibly corresponds to TRBD2 (5 bases). The CDR3 is 14 residues long. V lost 5 bases and J 1 base, leaving 11 bases between the germline ends.

This clonotype was counted at least ten times. In DNA form, the CDR3 reads TGTGCCAGCAGTGACCTAGGAGGACGAAGCCCTTTTGTCGCTTTCTTT. As protein: CASSDLGGRSPFVAFF. The chain carries TRBV2 and TRBJ1-1; D uncertain. CDR1 SNHLY and CDR2 FYNNEI come from the germline V gene. The V end lost 3 bases, the J end lost 11 bases, and 25 bases lay between the germline ends. The CDR3 is 16 amino acids.

Turning to this clonotype: A read error likely explains this, since a far larger clone differs by one base. The rearrangement uses TRBV6-6 and TRBJ2-2, with D unresolved. This CDR3 spans 16 amino acids. CDR1 and CDR2 (germline): MNHNY, SVGAGI (reference sequence). V was pared by 6 bases and J by 5 bases, with 19 bases between. The CDR3 reads CASRPPSTPRTGELFF. CDR3 coding DNA: TGTGCCAGCAGACCACCGTCAACTCCTCGGACCGGGGAGCTGTTTTTT.

There are a few counts of this clonotype. This chain uses TRBV9 with TRBJ2-7, with a tentative D call TRBD2 (6 bases). V lost 2 bases, J lost 7 bases, and 19 bases lay in between. The CDR3 extends over 15 amino acids. Germline V CDR1 and CDR2: SGDLS, YYNGEE. CDR3 residues: CASSVQNSPGEEQYF. CDR3 in DNA: TGTGCCAGCAGCGTCCAGAATTCTCCGGGGGAAGAGCAGTACTTC.

By frequency in the sample, this clonotype is medium-sized. This chain connects TRBV28 to TRBJ1-3, with 7 bases that match TRBD1. V dropped 7 bases and J dropped 4; count of bases not matched to a gene: 7. This CDR3 spans 14 amino acids. The germline V gene encodes CDR1 MDHEN and CDR2 SYDVKM. The DNA for the CDR3 is TGTGCCAGCAACAACAGGGGTGCAGGAAACACCATATATTTT. Translated: CASNNRGAGNTIYF.

This clonotype has a count of ten or more. The chain employs TRBV5-1 and TRBJ2-3; 8 bases are a match to TRBD1. The CDR3 is made up of 16 amino acids. Per the germline V gene, CDR1 is SGHRS and CDR2 is YFSETQ. The ends lost 4 bases at V and 6 bases at J; junction bases unmatched: 13. In nucleotides, the CDR3 is TGCGCCAGCAGCCCGGCCTGGGACAGGTTAGGGGATACGCAGTATTTT. It encodes CASSPAWDRLGDTQYF.

This clonotype is medium-sized within its sample. The rearrangement joins TRBV6-1 to TRBJ2-2, with 9 bases aligning to TRBD2. Germline assignment: CDR1 MNHNS and CDR2 SASEGT. After removal of 3 bases from V and 4 bases from J, the junction contained 3 bases not matched to a gene. The length of the CDR3 is 15 residues. The CDR3 sequence is CASSDSGRVTGELFF. The CDR3 region has the DNA TGTGCCAGCAGTGATAGCGGGAGAGTCACCGGGGAGCTGTTTTTT.

This clonotype was seen ten or more times. The V and J genes are TRBV13 and TRBJ2-7, with D unresolved. CDR1 is PRHDT, CDR2 FYEKMQ, per germline (reference sequence). V dropped 0 bases and J dropped 4 bases, with 7 bases sitting between them. The CDR3 is made up of 13 amino acids. The CDR3 DNA follows: TGTGCCAGCAGCTTAGGGGCAGGATACGAGCAGTACTTC. Translated, it gives CASSLGAGYEQYF.

The table lists this clonotype with many counts. The V gene is TRBV12-3 or TRBV12-4, the J gene TRBJ2-5; D gene uncertain. There are 15 residues in the CDR3. The ends were cut back, 1 base at V and 5 bases at J, with 14 bases in the middle. Here the CDR3 reads CASSLGIGTHETQYF. CDR3 bases: TGTGCCAGCAGTTTAGGGATTGGAACTCACGAGACCCAGTACTTC.

This clonotype has just a few counts. The chain joins TRBV4-1 to TRBJ1-2; D is uncertain. CDR3 length equals 14 residues. The V gene lost 1 base and the J gene lost 1 base, with 7 bases spanning the gap. Germline V gene lookup returns CDR1 MGHRA and CDR2 YSYEKL. CDR3 region: CASSQVQVNYGYTF. The CDR3 nucleotides are TGCGCCAGCAGCCAAGTACAAGTTAACTATGGCTACACCTTC.

By its share, this clonotype is medium-sized. The V gene is TRBV6-2 or TRBV6-3, the J gene TRBJ2-3, with TRBD2 identical over 9 bases. V trimming: 4 bases; J trimming: 5 bases; junction bases outside the gene matches: 10. There are 16 residues in the CDR3. Germline V CDR1 and CDR2: MNHEY, SVGEGT. CDR3 bases: TGTGCCAGCAGTTTAGGTGCGGGAGGGACGCAAGATACGCAGTATTTT. It is translated as CASSLGAGGTQDTQYF.

About this clonotype: The conserved closing phenylalanine or tryptophan is absent in this CDR3, likely reflecting a read error. The CDR3 here is CASKRGGQDNQPQHS. CDR3 nucleotide sequence: TGTGCCAGCAAACGTGGAGGGCAAGACAATCAGCCCCAGCATTCT. This sequence joins TRBV28 and TRBJ1-5; no clear D gene. The V and J ends lost 7 bases and 3 bases respectively, with 16 bases between them. CDR3 length: 15 residues. CDR1 and CDR2 (germline): MDHEN, SYDVKM.

V is TRBV28 and J is TRBJ1-2; D perhaps matches TRBD1 (5 bases). V was trimmed by 5 bases and J by 3 bases, leaving 13 bases between them. The CDR3 covers 14 residues. Germline CDR1 reads MDHEN; CDR2 reads SYDVKM. CDR3 nucleotide sequence: TGTGCCAGCAGTCAGCTGGGCAGGGACTATGGCTACACCTTC. Amino acids: CASSQLGRDYGYTF.

This clonotype was detected many times. The chain uses TRBV19 and TRBJ1-3; TRBD1 might be the D (5 bases). Germline CDR1 is LNHDA and CDR2 is SQIVND (reference sequence). The CDR3 has 14 amino acids. V lost 6 bases to trimming and J lost 0 bases, with 9 bases between them. The chain's CDR3 is CASSEGTSGNTIYF. CDR3 nucleotides: TGTGCCAGTAGCGAGGGGACCTCTGGAAACACCATATATTTT.

This clonotype was picked up one time. Compared with germline, one end of the junction differs, possibly owing to a read error. The V call is TRBV27, the J call TRBJ2-7, with D perhaps matching TRBD2 (6 bases). CDR1 is MNHEY, CDR2 SMNVEV, per germline (reference sequence). The CDR3 runs to 17 residues. CDR3 residues: CASSPWGRGGGAYDQYF. The CDR3 nucleotides are TGTGCCAGCAGTCCCTGGGGACGGGGCGGAGGGGCCTACGATCAGTACTTC.

As for this clonotype: Given a much more abundant clone one base away, this may be a read error. CDR3 nucleotide sequence: TGTGCCAGCTCATCGGCGTGCGAGAACACTGAAGCTTTCTTT. Its translation: CASSSACENTEAFF. The rearrangement uses TRBV18 and TRBJ1-1; D is undetermined. Trimming removed 5 bases at V and 1 base at J, with 11 bases between. The germline CDR1 and CDR2 sequences are KGHSH and LQKENI. This CDR3 spans 14 amino acids.

In its sample, this clonotype was seen many times. V gene TRBV7-2 combines with J gene TRBJ2-3, with D maybe TRBD1 (6 bases). Germline-derived CDR1 and CDR2 are SGHTA and FQGNSA. The CDR3 is 16 residues long. V lost 5 bases to trimming and J lost 3 bases, with 18 bases between them. The CDR3 bases are TGTGCCAGCAGCCTTAGAGGGGGTCTGGGTACAGATACGCAGTATTTT. Translation gives CASSLRGGLGTDTQYF.

As to this clonotype: A far larger clone is just one base off, so this is likely a read error. The chain has TRBV25-1 and TRBJ2-1; D ambiguous. V lost 5 bases and J lost 6, with 20 bases in between. The CDR3 sequence is 16 residues long. CDR1 and CDR2 from the germline V gene are MGHDK and SYGVNS. The CDR3 bases are TGTGCCAGCAGTTTATCGCAGTCCCGGGTGTCCAATGAGCAGTTCTTC. Amino acid sequence: CASSLSQSRVSNEQFF. Complete variable domain (other parts from reference TRBV25-1 and TRBJ2-1): EADIYQTPRYLVIGTGKKITLECSQTMGHDKMYWYQQDPGMELHLIHYSYGVNSTEKGDLSSESTVSRIRTEHFPLTLESARPSHTSQYLCASSLSQSRVSNEQFFGPGTRLTVL.